The 4 T cell receptor beta chains below were found in one sample sequenced in a study of shared clonotypes between healthy human individuals. This table comes from immunoSEQ multiplex PCR, and its TCRdb copy is limited to in-frame clones, with some not included. The table includes 2,500,000 or so clones, under 95% detected once. The sequenced material came from naive CD4+ T cells from PBMCs. The subset denotes: CD45RA+ positively selected. The receptors come from a man between 18 and 35 years old in good health. Some clones in this sample may be carry-over from other donors' samples.

The chain uses TRBV27 and TRBJ2-2, with a weak D call TRBD1 (6 bases). With 6 bases removed from V and 1 base from J, the gap between germline ends came to 15 bases. The CDR3 totals 16 residues. Germline V gene lookup returns CDR1 MNHEY and CDR2 SMNVEV (reference sequence). The DNA of the CDR3 is TGTGCCAGCAGACCGGGACACAATGTGAACACCGGGGAGCTGTTTTTT. Amino acids: CASRPGHNVNTGELFF.

V and J are TRBV6-5 and TRBJ2-7, with unresolved D. The V gene's germline CDR1 is MNHEY and CDR2 SVGAGI. Trimming shortened V by 6 bases and J by 7 bases, and 10 bases separated the two germline ends. This CDR3 has 11 residues. CDR3 sequence reads: CASSREREQYF. Written as DNA, the CDR3 is TGTGCCAGCAGCCGAGAAAGAGAGCAGTACTTC.

This chain joins TRBV7-2 and TRBJ2-7, with 10 bases lining up with TRBD2. CDR1 is SGHTA and CDR2 is FQGNSA in the germline V gene. CDR3 length: 15 residues. The ends lost 4 bases at V and 5 bases at J; junction bases unmatched: 8. The CDR3 DNA reads as TGTGCCAGCAGCTCCCAACTAGCGGGAAAGCACGAGCAGTACTTC. It is translated as CASSSQLAGKHEQYF.

The chain has TRBV10-3 and TRBJ1-2, with 9 bases matching TRBD1. The V segment lost 0 bases and the J segment 6 bases; nucleotides outside the gene matches: 5. The CDR3 runs 15 residues. Germline values: CDR1 ENHRY, CDR2 SYGVKD. The CDR3 DNA reads as TGTGCCATCAGTGAGTCGAGGGACAGGGTGGATGGCTACACCTTC. It encodes CAISESRDRVDGYTF.